This TCR beta chain was captured by sequencing in a study of graft-versus-host responses after intestinal transplantation. Concerning this clone: What it recognizes is unknown.

The CDR3 covers 14 residues. Germline V gene data show CDR1 as MNHEY and CDR2 as SVGAGI. After removal of 5 bases from V and 10 bases from J, the junction contained 8 bases not matched to a gene. Generated by immunoSEQ multiplex PCR, the TCRdb table keeps only in-frame clones and is missing some. Among about 100,000 clones listed, about 90% were seen once. This clonotype originated in a human donor who was the organ donor for an intestinal transplant. The specimen was unstimulated CD4+ T cells sorted from spleen or lymph node cells, collected before transplant. The chain couples TRBV6-5 to TRBJ1-4; TRBD1 matches 9 bases. The DNA for the CDR3 is TGTGCCAGCAGTCCTGGACAGGGGAGAAGAAAACTGTTTTTT. Protein sequence: CASSPGQGRRKLFF.